Presented here are 17 T cell receptor beta chains from one specimen sequenced in a study of post-analysis software for immune sequencing data. Unique molecular identifiers were present in the TCR beta cDNA libraries. TCRdb re-analysed the PCR reads in MiXCR, keeping a single row per CDR3 protein. In the table there are about 540,000 distinct CDR3 sequences, about a third of which are singletons. These receptors have no known antigen. Whole-study findings and limits: Relative to controls, patients had 4 or 5 TRBV segments at higher frequency, with TRBV5-6, TRBV5-1 and TRBV20-1 among these.

The sequencing input was blood. These receptors all come from a girl aged 2-17 years with multiple sclerosis.

V usage is TRBV6-1 and J usage is TRBJ2-1; 11 bases fit TRBD2. The CDR3 has 16 amino acids. The J segment lost 7 bases and the V segment lost 2 bases, leaving 7 bases of the junction unmatched. CDR1 and CDR2 from the germline V gene are MNHNS and SASEGT. DNA of the CDR3: TGTGCCAGCAGTGAAACACTAGCGGGGGCCGGGAATGAGCAGTTCTTC. This encodes CASSETLAGAGNEQFF.

The rearrangement joins TRBV3-1 to TRBJ1-2; weak D call: TRBD1 (6 bases). The CDR3 spans 14 residues. The germline V gene has CDR1 LGHDT and CDR2 YNNKEL (reference sequence). The V end lost 6 bases, the J end lost 4 bases, and 15 bases lay between the germline ends. CDR3 amino acids: CASRQGQGPYGYTF. The CDR3 DNA sequence: TGTGCCAGCAGACAGGGCCAGGGGCCCTATGGCTACACCTTC.

The V gene is TRBV19, the J gene TRBJ2-5; 8 nucleotides agree with TRBD2. With V trimmed by 6 bases and J by 10 bases, 7 bases remained unmatched. Per germline, CDR1 LNHDA and CDR2 SQIVND (reference sequence). The CDR3 consists of 12 residues. The CDR3 here is CASSPGGRDQYF. The CDR3 bases are TGTGCCAGTAGCCCGGGGGGGCGGGACCAGTACTTC.

Of note for this clonotype: Germline is not matched at one junction end, which may reflect a read error. The chain has TRBV10-3 and TRBJ2-3; D could derive from TRBD1 or TRBD2 (6 bases each). CDR1 is ENHRY, CDR2 SYGVKD, per germline. CDR3 length equals 16 residues. Here the CDR3 reads CAISDPKGGITDTRYF. The CDR3 DNA follows: TGTGCCATCAGTGACCCGAAGGGGGGCATCACAGATACGCGGTATTTT.

This chain connects TRBV6-2 or TRBV6-3 to TRBJ1-2; D unresolved. The V end lost 0 bases, the J end lost 2 bases, and 7 bases lay between the germline ends. This CDR3 comprises 14 residues. Germline lookup yields CDR1 MNHEY and CDR2 SVGEGT. The DNA of the CDR3 is TGTGCCAGCAGTTACTCTCGCGAGAACTATGGCTACACCTTC. As protein: CASSYSRENYGYTF.

About this clonotype: A much larger clone sits a single nucleotide away, making a read error possible. This chain connects TRBV7-9 to TRBJ2-7, with D unclear. The CDR3 consists of 14 residues. CDR1 is SEHNR and CDR2 is FQNEAQ in the germline V gene (reference sequence). CDR3 bases: TGTGCCAGCAGCTTAGTGGCAGGACGCTACGGGCAGTACTTC. It is translated as CASSLVAGRYGQYF.

The chain joins TRBV10-3 to TRBJ1-5; unclear D gene. Between the trimmed V and J ends, which lost 3 bases and 2 bases, there was a span of 11 bases. Germline V gene sequence: CDR1 ENHRY, CDR2 SYGVKD. The CDR3 extends over 15 amino acids. CDR3 in amino acids: CAISDGRRGNQPQHF. The DNA for the CDR3 is TGTGCCATCAGTGACGGCAGGAGAGGCAATCAGCCCCAGCATTTT.

Note on this clonotype: Just one base apart from a much larger clone, this may be a read error. The chain combines TRBV20-1 with TRBJ2-7; 9 positions agree with TRBD1. V shed 8 bases, J shed 1 base, and the junction held 9 bases outside the gene matches. The CDR3 has 14 amino acids. The germline V gene encodes CDR1 DFQATT and CDR2 SNEGSKA (reference sequence). CDR3 DNA: TGCAGTACAAGACCGGGACAGGGTTCCTACGAGCAGTACTTC. Protein: CSTRPGQGSYEQYF.

The chain carries TRBV7-2 and TRBJ1-5, with TRBD1 matching 11 bases. The germline gives CDR1 SGHTA, CDR2 FQGNSA. This CDR3 is 16 amino acids long. V lost 3 bases, J lost 6 bases, and 7 bases stayed unmatched. The CDR3 region has the DNA TGTGCCAGCAGCTTTAGGGGTGGGACAGGGGGTCAGCCCCAGCATTTT. Amino acids: CASSFRGGTGGQPQHF.

The rearrangement joins TRBV4-3 to TRBJ2-3; 7 bases map to TRBD2. CDR3 size: 20 residues. Germline CDR1 and CDR2: LGHNA and YSLEER. The trim removed 2 bases at V and 3 bases at J, leaving 20 bases unmatched. CDR3 in amino acids: CASSQRFTSETPTSTDTQYF. The CDR3 nucleotides are TGCGCCAGCAGCCAAAGATTTACTAGCGAGACGCCCACATCGACAGATACGCAGTATTTT.

This clonotype was seen more than once but under ten times. The V call is TRBV6-6, the J call TRBJ2-5; perhaps TRBD1 as D (6 bases). Germline V gives CDR1 MNHNY, CDR2 SVGAGI (reference sequence). V shed 6 bases and J shed 11 bases, with 16 bases lying between them. This CDR3 is 12 amino acids long. The DNA of the CDR3 is TGTGCCAGCAGCCCACAGGGATGGGGGCAGTACTTC. It yields the protein CASSPQGWGQYF.

The V gene is TRBV6-2 or TRBV6-3, the J gene TRBJ2-5; unclear D gene. Trimming removed 6 bases at V and 1 base at J, with 12 bases between. Germline CDR1 reads MNHEY; CDR2 reads SVGEGT. The CDR3 length is 14 residues. The CDR3 sequence is CASSNLGVQETQYF. CDR3 DNA: TGTGCCAGCAGCAATCTAGGCGTCCAAGAGACCCAGTACTTC.

The chain uses TRBV5-1 and TRBJ1-2; possibly TRBD1 for D (5 bases). The CDR3 sequence is 13 residues long. V lost 4 bases and J lost 4, with 11 bases in between. Germline V gene lookup returns CDR1 SGHRS and CDR2 YFSETQ. CDR3 DNA sequence: TGCGCCAGCAGCGTCGCCCAGGGCTATGGCTACACCTTC. The encoded protein is CASSVAQGYGYTF.

At least ten counts were recorded for this clonotype. V usage is TRBV13 and J usage is TRBJ2-1; TRBD1 agrees at 7 bases. The CDR3 extends over 14 amino acids. V trimming: 5 bases; J trimming: 6 bases; junction bases outside the gene matches: 7. The germline V gene has CDR1 PRHDT and CDR2 FYEKMQ (reference sequence). The DNA of the CDR3 is TGTGCCAGCAGCAAACAGGGGTTGGGCAATGAGCAGTTCTTC. The encoded protein is CASSKQGLGNEQFF.

This clonotype was found a few times. This chain links TRBV20-1 with TRBJ2-4, with 9 bases identical to TRBD1. V gave up 1 base and J gave up 7 bases; unmatched junction bases: 11. Germline loops: CDR1 DFQATT, CDR2 SNEGSKA (reference sequence). This CDR3 contains 16 residues. The CDR3 DNA reads TGCAGTGCTAGAGGAATGGGACAGGGCACCCAGAACATTCAGTACTTC. Translating it yields CSARGMGQGTQNIQYF.

This clonotype came up a few times. V is TRBV13 and J is TRBJ1-1; D is uncertain. The germline CDR1 and CDR2 sequences are PRHDT and FYEKMQ (reference sequence). The CDR3 has 14 residues. V gave up 4 bases and J gave up 5 bases, with 14 bases separating them. The CDR3 region is CASSYGVVGTEAFF. In nucleotides, the CDR3 is TGTGCCAGCAGCTATGGGGTGGTTGGAACTGAAGCTTTCTTT.

This clonotype was counted only a few times. The chain recombines TRBV20-1 with TRBJ2-4, with 7 positions matching TRBD2. The J call could be wrong; TRBJ2-5 is a better fit for the DNA end. This CDR3 has 13 amino acids. Germline V lookup: CDR1 DFQATT, CDR2 SNEGSKA (reference sequence). The CDR3 DNA is TGCAGTGCTAGAAAGAGCGGGGTGGAGACCCAGTACTTC. Its translation is CSARKSGVETQYF.